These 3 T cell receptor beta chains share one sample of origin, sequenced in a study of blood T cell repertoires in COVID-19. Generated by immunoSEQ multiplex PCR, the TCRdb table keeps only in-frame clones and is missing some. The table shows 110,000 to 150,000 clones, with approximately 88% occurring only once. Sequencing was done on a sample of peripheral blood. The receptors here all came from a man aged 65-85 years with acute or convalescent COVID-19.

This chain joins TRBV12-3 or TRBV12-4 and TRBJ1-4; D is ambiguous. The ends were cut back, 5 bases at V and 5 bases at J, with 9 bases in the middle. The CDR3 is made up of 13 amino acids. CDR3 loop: CASSVWENEKLFF. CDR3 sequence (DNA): TGTGCCAGCAGTGTGTGGGAGAATGAAAAACTGTTTTTT.

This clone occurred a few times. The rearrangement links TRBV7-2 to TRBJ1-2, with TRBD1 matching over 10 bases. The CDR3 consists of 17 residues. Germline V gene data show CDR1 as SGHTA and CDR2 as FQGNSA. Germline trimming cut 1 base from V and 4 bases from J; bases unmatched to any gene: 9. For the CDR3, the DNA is TGTGCCAGCAGCTTAGGACAGACAGGGGGCGGGAGCTATGGCTACACCTTC. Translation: CASSLGQTGGGSYGYTF.

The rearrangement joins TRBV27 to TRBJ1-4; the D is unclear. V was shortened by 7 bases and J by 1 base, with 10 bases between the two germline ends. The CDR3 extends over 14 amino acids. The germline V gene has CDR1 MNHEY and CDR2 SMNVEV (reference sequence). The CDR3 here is CASKPGITNEKLFF. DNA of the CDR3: TGTGCCAGCAAACCGGGGATAACTAATGAAAAACTGTTTTTT.